The 22 T cell receptor beta chains below were found in one sample sequenced in a study of CD8+ T cells in alopecia areata. RNA, once extracted, was reverse transcribed into cDNA for use as the sequencing template. Sequencing used immunoSEQ multiplex PCR; TCRdb keeps in-frame clones, though not all of them. The sample lists roughly 140,000 clones; approximately 50% were seen once. This sample comprised CD4+ T cells sorted from blood, obtained at week 0. These receptors were collected from a human donor with alopecia areata.

The chain joins TRBV5-1 to TRBJ2-5; D unclear. This CDR3 region has 13 residues. Germline CDR1 and CDR2: SGHRS and YFSETQ. V was shortened by 3 bases and J by 5 bases, with 11 bases between the two germline ends. CDR3 protein: CASSSARVETQYF. The CDR3 DNA reads as TGCGCCAGCAGCTCCGCTAGGGTGGAGACCCAGTACTTC.

This clone was detected only a few times. V is TRBV29-1 and J is TRBJ2-5; D remains ambiguous. V was shortened by 3 bases and J by 2 bases, with 7 bases between the two germline ends. Germline lookup yields CDR1 SQVTM and CDR2 ANQGSEA. The CDR3 length is 12 residues. In nucleotides, the CDR3 is TGCAGCGTTGAGGCAGTACAAGAGACCCAGTACTTC. The encoded protein is CSVEAVQETQYF.

This clone was seen more than once but under ten times. CDR3 in DNA: TGTGCCGCAGGGGGACAGGGCCCAGATACGCAGTATTTT. Its translation is CAAGGQGPDTQYF. This sequence joins TRBV28 and TRBJ2-3; 9 nucleotides match TRBD1. The CDR3 loop spans 13 amino acids. Looked up from germline, CDR1 is MDHEN and CDR2 is SYDVKM. V trimming: 11 bases; J trimming: 4 bases; junction bases outside the gene matches: 7.

This sequence joins TRBV27 and TRBJ2-7; no clear D. V was pared by 6 bases and J by 6 bases, with 12 bases between. There are 12 residues in the CDR3. The germline V gene has CDR1 MNHEY and CDR2 SMNVEV (reference sequence). Written as DNA, the CDR3 is TGTGCCAGCAGGGAGAGGTTTGGCGAGCAGTACTTC. Residues: CASRERFGEQYF.

This clone was detected only a few times. The chain uses TRBV10-3 and TRBJ1-1, with a possible D match to TRBD1 (5 bases). Germline V lookup: CDR1 ENHRY, CDR2 SYGVKD. The V gene lost 4 bases and the J gene lost 6 bases, with 18 bases spanning the gap. This CDR3 is built from 15 residues. In DNA form, the CDR3 reads TGTGCCATCAGTGCAGGGACTCCTTCGAGGGCTGAAGCTTTCTTT. It yields the protein CAISAGTPSRAEAFF.

The chain links TRBV7-9 to TRBJ2-5; D not certain. The germline CDR1 and CDR2 sequences are SEHNR and FQNEAQ (reference sequence). Trimming stripped 3 bases from V and 2 bases from J, with 7 bases between. CDR3 length: 13 amino acids. CDR3 coding DNA: TGTGCCAGCAGCTTCTTACAGCAAGAGACCCAGTACTTC. As protein: CASSFLQQETQYF.

This chain connects TRBV9 to TRBJ1-2; 9 bases line up with TRBD1. J was trimmed by 3 bases and V by 2 bases; bases with no gene match: 11. Germline V CDR1 and CDR2: SGDLS, YYNGEE. This CDR3 is 17 amino acids long. CDR3 DNA: TGTGCCAGCAGCGTCGGGACAGGGTTTTATCGCGACTATGGCTACACCTTC. Translated, it gives CASSVGTGFYRDYGYTF.

A few counts support this clone. This chain links TRBV6-6 with TRBJ2-1, with D unresolved. The CDR3 is made up of 12 amino acids. Trimming pared 2 bases from V and 2 bases from J, leaving 1 base between. The germline gives CDR1 MNHNY, CDR2 SVGAGI (reference sequence). The CDR3, as DNA: TGTGCCAGCAGTTACCCCTACAATGAGCAGTTCTTC. Translated, it gives CASSYPYNEQFF.

The rearrangement links TRBV6-5 to TRBJ2-5, with D perhaps matching TRBD1 or TRBD2 (5 bases each). Per the germline V gene, CDR1 is MNHEY and CDR2 is SVGAGI. V lost 4 bases to trimming and J lost 5 bases, with 8 bases between them. CDR3 length: 12 amino acids. DNA for the CDR3: TGTGCCAGCAGTTCTGGGGGTGAGACCCAGTACTTC. Amino acid sequence: CASSSGGETQYF.

The rearrangement links TRBV5-4 to TRBJ1-1; D uncertain. The CDR3 is 14 residues long. Germline V CDR1 and CDR2: SGHNT, YYREEE (reference sequence). V lost 0 bases and J lost 2, with 8 bases in between. For the CDR3, the DNA is TGTGCCAGCAGCTTGGAGTACAGAAACACTGAAGCTTTCTTT. The encoded protein is CASSLEYRNTEAFF.

The chain uses TRBV7-6 and TRBJ2-3, with TRBD1 matching 11 bases. CDR3 size: 17 residues. The germline V gene encodes CDR1 SGHVS and CDR2 FNYEAQ. V was clipped by 0 bases and J by 6 bases; unmatched bases: 8. This CDR3 is CASSLAPDRGRKDTQYF. The CDR3 nucleotides are TGTGCCAGCAGCTTAGCCCCGGACAGGGGGCGGAAGGATACGCAGTATTTT.

The chain combines TRBV30 with TRBJ1-2; 10 nucleotides align to TRBD1. The CDR3 consists of 14 residues. V lost 2 bases, J lost 3 bases, and 3 bases stayed unmatched. Germline V gives CDR1 GTSNPN, CDR2 SVGIG (reference sequence). In DNA, the CDR3 is TGTGCCTGGAGTAGGACAGGGGGTGACTATGGCTACACCTTC. Its translation: CAWSRTGGDYGYTF.

This chain uses TRBV30 with TRBJ2-6; D assignment may be TRBD1 or TRBD2 (6 bases each). Trimming stripped 5 bases from V and 2 bases from J, with 13 bases between. Germline loops: CDR1 GTSNPN, CDR2 SVGIG (reference sequence). This CDR3 has 15 amino acids. The CDR3 sequence: CAWDKGGTGANVLTF. The CDR3, as DNA: TGTGCCTGGGATAAAGGGGGGACTGGGGCCAACGTCCTGACTTTC.

The V call is TRBV30, the J call TRBJ2-3; D call uncertain. Trimming left V 3 bases short and J 10 bases short, with 11 bases between. Germline V gives CDR1 GTSNPN, CDR2 SVGIG (reference sequence). The CDR3 is 11 residues long. Here the CDR3 DNA reads TGTGCCTGGAGAGAAACAATGGCGCAGTATTTT. Its protein is CAWRETMAQYF.

The chain carries TRBV7-2 and TRBJ2-2, with no clear D. Trimming cost V 1 base and J 1 base, with 7 bases left between them. This CDR3 has 15 residues. The germline CDR1 and CDR2 sequences are SGHTA and FQGNSA. The CDR3 is CASSLGQQNTGELFF. CDR3 coding DNA: TGTGCCAGCAGCTTAGGCCAGCAGAACACCGGGGAGCTGTTTTTT. The variable domain in full, with the rest retrieved from reference TRBV7-2 and TRBJ2-2, is GAGVSQSPSNKVTEKGKDVELRCDPISGHTALYWYRQSLGQGLEFLIYFQGNSAPDKSGLPSDRFSAERTGGSVSTLTIQRTQQEDSAVYLCASSLGQQNTGELFFGEGSRLTVL.

The chain is built from TRBV5-6 and TRBJ2-7, with D unclear. This CDR3 comprises 13 residues. V dropped 2 bases and J dropped 5 bases, with 11 bases sitting between them. Germline CDR1 is SGHDT and CDR2 is YYEEEE. The CDR3 sequence: CASSLWPPNEQYF. In nucleotides, the CDR3 is TGTGCCAGCAGCTTATGGCCACCCAACGAGCAGTACTTC.

The chain combines TRBV29-1 with TRBJ2-2; TRBD1 aligns across 10 bases. The length of the CDR3 is 21 residues. Germline trimming cut 7 bases from V and 5 bases from J; bases unmatched to any gene: 28. The V gene's germline CDR1 is SQVTM and CDR2 ANQGSEA. CDR3 in amino acids: CSAGGTGVVNRSGKITGELFF. Here the CDR3 DNA reads TGCAGCGCTGGGGGGACAGGGGTGGTTAATCGGAGCGGGAAAATAACCGGGGAGCTGTTTTTT.

The V call is TRBV2, the J call TRBJ2-3; D remains unclear. This CDR3 is built from 12 residues. Per germline, CDR1 SNHLY and CDR2 FYNNEI. Trimming took off 4 bases at V and 10 bases at J, with 12 bases between the two ends. The CDR3 protein is CASSASALAQYF. The CDR3 DNA reads TGTGCCAGCAGTGCGTCTGCGCTGGCGCAGTATTTT.

Comments on this clone: This specimen includes other DNA sequences encoding the same CDR3. The CDR3 loop is CASSLGGGSNQPQHF. The CDR3 region has the DNA TGCGCCAGCAGCCTCGGGGGCGGCAGCAATCAGCCCCAGCATTTT. The rearrangement joins TRBV5-1 to TRBJ1-5; tentatively, D is TRBD1 (6 bases). CDR3 length: 15 amino acids. The V gene lost 4 bases and the J gene lost 1 base, with 12 bases spanning the gap. Germline V lookup: CDR1 SGHRS, CDR2 YFSETQ.

This clone was observed once. The chain combines TRBV30 with TRBJ1-5; D gene unclear. The CDR3 totals 13 residues. V was trimmed by 5 bases and J by 6 bases, leaving 14 bases between them. The germline gives CDR1 GTSNPN, CDR2 SVGIG (reference sequence). The CDR3 coding sequence is TGTGCCTGGGACGCAGGAAGAGGTCAGCCCCAGCATTTT. This translates into CAWDAGRGQPQHF.

The chain is built from TRBV29-1 and TRBJ2-5; weak D call: TRBD1 (7 bases). The V end was cut by 3 bases, the J end by 4 bases, with 15 bases between. This CDR3 comprises 14 residues. Germline V lookup: CDR1 SQVTM, CDR2 ANQGSEA. The CDR3 spells CSVETRRGAETQYF. CDR3 sequence (DNA): TGCAGCGTTGAGACGCGCAGGGGGGCAGAGACCCAGTACTTC.

The rearrangement uses TRBV6-6 and TRBJ1-5; 7 bases map to TRBD1. V dropped 6 bases and J dropped 0; count of bases not matched to a gene: 8. The germline gives CDR1 MNHNY, CDR2 SVGAGI (reference sequence). The CDR3 is 16 residues long. CDR3 amino acids: CASRLTGRNSNQPQHF. In DNA form, the CDR3 reads TGTGCCAGCAGACTGACAGGGAGAAATAGCAATCAGCCCCAGCATTTT.